The entry that follows covers one TCR beta chain sequence. The sample comes from a study of blood T cell repertoires in COVID-19. Some clones are missing from TCRdb's copy, which holds only in-frame ones; the method was immunoSEQ multiplex PCR. The top ten clones hold approximately 1.5% of a sample with about 370,000 clones, about 90% of them seen once. Recovered status applied to Cohort 3 donors who had two consecutive negative PCRs. It also applied to those with clearance or with symptom resolution. With V trimmed by 4 bases and J by 2 bases, 21 bases remained unmatched. CDR3 length: 22 amino acids. From germline, CDR1 is LNHDA and CDR2 SQIVND (reference sequence).

This chain connects TRBV19 to TRBJ2-6, with 9 bases that match TRBD1. This clonotype was obtained from a woman aged 25-40 years who had recovered from COVID-19. The source material was PBMCs or T cells enriched from blood (not recorded which). The CDR3 sequence: CASSSRGRGRTGEWPGANVLTF. The DNA of the CDR3 is TGTGCCAGTAGTAGCAGGGGGCGGGGCCGGACAGGGGAATGGCCTGGGGCCAACGTCCTGACTTTC. Combining the CDR3 with reference TRBV19 and TRBJ2-6 gives the whole variable domain DGGITQSPKYLFRKEGQNVTLSCEQNLNHDAMYWYRQDPGQGLRLIYYSQIVNDFQKGDIAEGYSVSREKKESFPLTVTSAQKNPTAFYLCASSSRGRGRTGEWPGANVLTFGAGSRLTVL.